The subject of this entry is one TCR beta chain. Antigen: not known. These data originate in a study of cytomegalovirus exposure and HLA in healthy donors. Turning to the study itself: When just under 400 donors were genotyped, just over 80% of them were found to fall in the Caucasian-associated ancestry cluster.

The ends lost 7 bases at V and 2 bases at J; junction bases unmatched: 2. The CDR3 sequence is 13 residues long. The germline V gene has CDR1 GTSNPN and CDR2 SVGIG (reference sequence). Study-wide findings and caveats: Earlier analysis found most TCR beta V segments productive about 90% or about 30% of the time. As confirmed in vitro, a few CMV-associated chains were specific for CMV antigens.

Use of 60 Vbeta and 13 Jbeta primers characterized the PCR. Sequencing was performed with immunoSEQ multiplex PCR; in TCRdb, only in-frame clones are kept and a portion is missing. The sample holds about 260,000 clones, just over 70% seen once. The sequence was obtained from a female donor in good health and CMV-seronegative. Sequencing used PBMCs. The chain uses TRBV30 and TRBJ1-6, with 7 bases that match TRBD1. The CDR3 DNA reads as TGTGCCTTCACAGGGGCCTATAATTCACCCCTCCACTTT. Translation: CAFTGAYNSPLHF.